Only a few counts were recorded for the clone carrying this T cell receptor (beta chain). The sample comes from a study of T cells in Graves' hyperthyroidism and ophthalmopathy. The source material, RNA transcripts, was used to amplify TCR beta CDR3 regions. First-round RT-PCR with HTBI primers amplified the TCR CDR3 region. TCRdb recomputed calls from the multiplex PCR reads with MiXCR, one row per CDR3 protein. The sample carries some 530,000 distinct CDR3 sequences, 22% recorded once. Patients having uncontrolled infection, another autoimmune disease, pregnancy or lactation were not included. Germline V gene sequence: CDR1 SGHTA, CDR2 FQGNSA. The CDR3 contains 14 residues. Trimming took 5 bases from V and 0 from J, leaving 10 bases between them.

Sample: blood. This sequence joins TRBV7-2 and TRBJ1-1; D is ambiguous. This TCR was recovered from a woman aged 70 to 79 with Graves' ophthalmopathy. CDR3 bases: TGTGCCAGCAGCCGTCACACCTTGAACACTGAAGCTTTCTTT. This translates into CASSRHTLNTEAFF.